Listed below are T cell receptor beta chains from one sample, sequenced in a study of blood T cell repertoires in COVID-19. Using immunoSEQ multiplex PCR, the repertoire was profiled, and TCRdb retains in-frame clones only, with some absent. Of tens of thousands of clones listed, roughly 80% were seen once; the top ten hold roughly 14%. Sample: peripheral blood. These receptors were obtained from a human donor in a cohort sampled during active COVID-19. Each CDR3 is given with its conserved first and last residue. Fields, in order: J gene, V gene, D gene, CDR3 length, clone size, CDR3 protein, CDR3 DNA. The D gene is left open where the match is weak. Some rows mark clone size as missing; the rest say once, few, many or name a class of expanded clone.

>TRBJ1-2|TRBV9|NA|14|NA
CASSVGQKDYGYTF
TGTGCCAGCAGCGTTGGACAGAAGGATTATGGCTACACCTTC
>TRBJ2-7|TRBV12-3/TRBV12-4|TRBD1|13|NA
CASSLTGADEQYF
TGTGCCAGCAGTTTAACAGGGGCGGACGAGCAGTACTTC
>TRBJ1-6|TRBV4-1|NA|16|NA
CASSQEERDIDSPLHF
TGCGCCAGCAGCCAAGAGGAACGGGATATCGATTCACCCCTCCACTTT
>TRBJ2-2|TRBV21-1|NA|16|NA
CASSNSSGGLAGELFF
TGTGCCAGCAGCAATTCGTCGGGGGGGTTGGCCGGGGAGCTGTTTTTT
>TRBJ2-7|TRBV5-1|TRBD1|15|NA
CASSWGTGSYYEQYF
TGCGCCAGCAGCTGGGGGACAGGGTCGTATTACGAGCAGTACTTC
>TRBJ2-1|TRBV24-1|TRBD1|16|NA
CATSDPDRGNYNEQFF
TGTGCCACCAGTGACCCGGACAGGGGAAATTACAATGAGCAGTTCTTC
>TRBJ2-3|TRBV5-4|TRBD2|17|NA
CASSSTSGSPSTDTQYF
TGTGCCAGCAGCTCGACTAGCGGGTCTCCTAGCACAGATACGCAGTATTTT
>TRBJ2-5|TRBV6-5|NA|11|NA
CASTKQETQYF
TGTGCCAGCACAAAACAAGAGACCCAGTACTTC
>TRBJ2-3|TRBV5-4|NA|13|NA
CASSRGTRDTQYF
TGTGCCAGCAGTCGGGGGACCAGAGATACGCAGTATTTT
>TRBJ2-4|TRBV7-9|TRBD1|16|NA
CASSSRDRGPGNIQYF
TGTGCCAGCAGCTCCCGGGACAGGGGGCCGGGAAACATTCAGTACTTC
>TRBJ1-2|TRBV11-3|TRBD1|15|NA
CASSSKTGGNYGYTF
TGTGCCAGCAGCTCCAAAACAGGGGGCAACTATGGCTACACCTTC
>TRBJ2-3|TRBV18|NA|11|NA
CASSDLDTQYF
TGTGCCAGCTCAGACTTAGATACGCAGTATTTT
>TRBJ2-2|TRBV14|NA|15|NA
CASSQDSRGTGELFF
TGTGCCAGCAGCCAAGATTCCCGGGGCACCGGGGAGCTGTTTTTT
>TRBJ2-3|TRBV6-1|NA|15|NA
CASSEVSGSTDTQYF
TGTGCCAGCAGTGAGGTATCGGGGAGCACAGATACGCAGTATTTT
>TRBJ1-2|TRBV13|NA|16|NA
CASSLVRGRTNYGYTF
TGTGCCAGCAGCTTAGTAAGAGGCAGAACTAACTATGGCTACACCTTT
>TRBJ2-1|TRBV6-5|TRBD2|13|NA
CASGLEVGNEQFF
TGTGCCAGCGGACTAGAAGTTGGTAATGAGCAGTTCTTC
>TRBJ2-3|TRBV5-5|NA|12|NA
CASSFGTDTQYF
TGTGCCAGCAGCTTCGGGACAGATACGCAGTATTTT
>TRBJ1-5|TRBV7-2|NA|17|few
CASSPRAGYRSNQPQHF
TGTGCCAGCAGCCCCAGGGCAGGGTACAGGAGCAATCAGCCCCAGCATTTT
>TRBJ2-1|TRBV6-2/TRBV6-3|NA|15|few
CASSYRDLAYNEQFF
TGTGCCAGCAGTTACCGGGACTTAGCCTACAATGAGCAGTTCTTC
>TRBJ2-6|TRBV13|TRBD1|17|NA
CASSIRDRNTGANVLTF
TGTGCCAGCAGCATCCGGGACAGGAATACTGGGGCCAACGTCCTGACTTTC
>TRBJ1-2|TRBV14|TRBD1|18|NA
CASSQGRTGGPRDYGYTF
TGTGCCAGCAGCCAAGGGAGGACAGGGGGCCCAAGGGACTATGGCTACACCTTC
>TRBJ1-1|TRBV4-1|TRBD1|13|NA
CASSQYRDSEAFF
TGCGCCAGCAGCCAGTACCGGGACAGTGAAGCTTTCTTT
>TRBJ2-7|TRBV18|NA|16|NA
CASSPPGQGNSYEQYF
TGTGCCAGCTCACCACCGGGCCAGGGGAACTCCTACGAGCAGTACTTC
>TRBJ2-1|TRBV7-2|TRBD1|16|NA
CASSLSVTGADHEQFF
TGTGCCAGCAGCTTAAGTGTGACAGGGGCTGACCATGAGCAGTTCTTC
>TRBJ2-1|TRBV6-2/TRBV6-3|NA|12|once
CASSSNKYEQFF
TGTGCCAGCAGTTCAAACAAGTATGAGCAGTTCTTC
>TRBJ1-6|TRBV2|TRBD1|14|NA
CASSVGTDNSPLHF
TGTGCCAGCAGTGTCGGGACAGATAATTCACCCCTCCACTTT
>TRBJ2-1|TRBV18|NA|13|NA
CASSRPEDAEQFF
TGTGCCAGCTCGCGACCCGAGGATGCTGAGCAGTTCTTC
>TRBJ1-5|TRBV3-1/TRBV3-2|NA|18|few
CASSPKSDIYLSNQPQHF
TGTGCCAGCAGCCCAAAGTCGGACATTTACCTTAGCAATCAGCCCCAGCATTTT
>TRBJ1-1|TRBV3-1/TRBV3-2|NA|14|once
CASSQIQGNTEAFF
TGTGCCAGCAGCCAGATACAGGGGAACACTGAAGCTTTCTTT
>TRBJ2-1|TRBV2|NA|14|NA
CASSVLAWRDEQFF
TGTGCCAGCAGTGTATTGGCCTGGAGAGACGAGCAGTTCTTC
>TRBJ1-3|TRBV5-1|TRBD1|16|NA
CASSEGAGNSGNTIYF
TGCGCCAGCAGCGAGGGGGCGGGGAACTCTGGAAACACCATATATTTT
>TRBJ2-7|TRBV29-1|NA|14|NA
CSVAIQGALGEQYF
TGCAGCGTTGCGATACAGGGAGCTTTGGGCGAGCAGTACTTC
>TRBJ1-1|TRBV12-3/TRBV12-4|NA|13|NA
CASSLVRGTEAFF
TGTGCCAGCAGTTTAGTCCGCGGCACTGAAGCTTTCTTT
>TRBJ2-2|TRBV4-2|NA|14|NA
CASSKSSNTGELFF
TGTGCCAGCAGCAAATCCTCGAACACCGGGGAGCTGTTTTTT
>TRBJ1-2|TRBV5-1|TRBD1|14|NA
CASSLIDRGYGYTF
TGCGCCAGCAGCTTGATAGACAGGGGCTATGGCTACACCTTC
>TRBJ1-6|TRBV5-1|NA|14|NA
CASSLADGVSPLHF
TGCGCCAGCAGCTTGGCTGACGGAGTTTCACCCCTCCACTTT
>TRBJ1-4|TRBV5-6|NA|11|NA
CASSFDEKLFF
TGTGCCAGCAGCTTCGATGAAAAACTGTTTTTT
>TRBJ2-5|TRBV14|NA|13|NA
CASSQSVQETQYF
TGTGCCAGCAGCCAGTCAGTACAAGAGACCCAGTACTTC
>TRBJ1-2|TRBV9|NA|14|NA
CASSVYPPRNGYTF
TGTGCCAGCAGCGTTTACCCCCCGAGGAATGGCTACACCTTC
>TRBJ2-5|TRBV5-5|TRBD1|15|NA
CASSFPGQGTETQYF
TGTGCCAGCAGCTTTCCGGGACAGGGTACAGAGACCCAGTACTTC
>TRBJ1-1|TRBV6-5|NA|14|NA
CASKSGGSNTEAFF
TGTGCCAGCAAGTCCGGAGGATCCAACACTGAAGCTTTCTTT
>TRBJ1-1|TRBV5-1|NA|15|NA
CASSLRDMGNTEAFF
TGCGCCAGCAGCTTACGGGACATGGGAAACACTGAAGCTTTCTTT
>TRBJ2-7|TRBV3-1/TRBV3-2|TRBD2|15|NA
CASSPRLAGIHEQYF
TGTGCCAGCAGCCCCCGACTAGCGGGGATCCACGAGCAGTACTTC
>TRBJ2-7|TRBV27|TRBD1|15|NA
CASKEYGGRGHEQYF
TGTGCCAGCAAAGAATACGGGGGCAGGGGGCACGAGCAGTACTTC
>TRBJ1-1|TRBV6-5|NA|15|NA
CASRGRGQGHTEAFF
TGTGCCAGCAGAGGCCGAGGCCAGGGCCACACTGAAGCTTTCTTT
>TRBJ2-7|TRBV5-1|TRBD1|12|NA
CASSVTGVGQYF
TGCGCCAGCAGCGTCACAGGGGTAGGGCAGTACTTC
>TRBJ2-3|TRBV5-1|TRBD1|15|NA
CASTKLTTGADTQYF
TGCGCCAGCACGAAGCTAACTACAGGGGCAGATACGCAGTATTTT
>TRBJ1-5|TRBV18|TRBD1|14|NA
CASSRLTGPEPQHF
TGTGCCAGCTCACGTCTGACAGGGCCGGAACCCCAGCATTTT
>TRBJ1-3|TRBV19|NA|16|NA
CASSILGTNSGNTIYF
TGTGCCAGTAGTATATTGGGGACAAACTCTGGAAACACCATATATTTT
>TRBJ2-3|TRBV7-9|TRBD2|16|NA
CASSSLAGGSTDTQYF
TGTGCCAGCAGCTCCCTAGCGGGGGGGAGCACAGATACGCAGTATTTT